Detailed here is one T cell receptor (beta chain). This specimen belongs to a study of blood T cell repertoires in COVID-19. About the study: Specimens from acute and convalescent COVID-19 originated in the United States, Italy and Spain. PBMCs, B-cell-depleted T cells, or T cells provided the cDNA or gDNA that made up the material.

The ends lost 6 bases at V and 3 bases at J; junction bases unmatched: 5. Germline CDR1 reads MRHNA; CDR2 reads SNTAGT. The CDR3 is 15 residues long. Per the study methods: Amplified reference gene primers provided the basis for estimating nucleated cell counts. Sequencing used immunoSEQ multiplex PCR; TCRdb keeps in-frame clones, though not all of them. That table is the source of V, J and clone size, and D and trimming were worked out from the DNA. The profile covers around 300,000 clones, with roughly 90% appearing a single time and roughly 2% taken by the ten largest. Material: peripheral blood. The chain joins TRBV6-4 to TRBJ2-2, with 9 positions matching TRBD1. The sequence came from a man between 18 and 35 years old with active or convalescent COVID-19. The CDR3, as DNA: TGTGCCAGCAGCTCGGGACAGGGCTACACCGGGGAGCTGTTTTTT. It specifies CASSSGQGYTGELFF.